This T cell receptor beta chain was captured in a study of PD-L1 blockade in urothelial cancer. On the study more broadly: Blood was evaluated 3 weeks (second dose) and 6 weeks after therapy began. Study-wide results and limits: Below-median TCR clonality that was measured in pretreatment blood predicted better survival.

This CDR3 contains 14 residues. Losses at the gene ends were 6 bases for V and 5 bases for J; bases not matched to a gene: 8. Per germline, CDR1 SNHLY and CDR2 FYNNEI. Sequencing was performed with immunoSEQ multiplex PCR; in TCRdb, only in-frame clones are kept and a portion is missing. The repertoire holds 75,000 to 100,000 clones, with over 80% as singletons. Concerning this clone itself: Its matching antigen is unknown.

Time point given: peripheral blood 6 weeks after treatment start. Each patient gave between 1 and 8 samples of peripheral blood mononuclear cells, which were collected pretreatment and during treatment. The source material was PBMCs, sampled around atezolizumab (anti-PD-L1) treatment. This sequence originates from an older man with urothelial cancer. The V and J genes are TRBV2 and TRBJ2-3, with 7 bases lining up with TRBD1. The chain's CDR3 is CASSNDREGDTQYF. DNA of the CDR3: TGTGCCAGCAGCAACGACAGGGAAGGAGATACGCAGTATTTT.